The following is a TCR beta chain sequence with its context. The trim removed 3 bases at V and 7 bases at J, leaving 11 bases unmatched. Looked up from germline, CDR1 is MNHEY and CDR2 is SMNVEV (reference sequence). The CDR3 runs to 15 residues. This entry belongs to a study of blood T cell repertoires in COVID-19. Study in general: Both acute and convalescent COVID-19 samples were obtained from the United States, Italy and Spain. Sources were T cells, B-cell-depleted T cells, or PBMCs; the material itself was cDNA or gDNA.

As originally analysed: Amplified reference gene primers provided the basis for estimating nucleated cell counts. The method was immunoSEQ multiplex PCR; TCRdb's version includes in-frame clones alone and lacks a portion of them. V and J calls and clone size follow that table, whereas D and trimming were derived from the DNA. The sample yields around 100,000 clones, about nine tenths seen once. This TCR was sampled from a man aged 40-55 years with acute or convalescent COVID-19. Sequences were obtained from peripheral blood. This rearrangement joins TRBV27 to TRBJ1-1, with 7 bases identical to TRBD1. This CDR3 is CASSFRNTGQIEAFF. The CDR3 DNA follows: TGTGCCAGCAGTTTTCGAAACACGGGACAGATTGAAGCTTTCTTT.